The rows below give T cell receptor beta chains drawn from one sample of a study of beta chain features in type 1 diabetes. Measured with immunoSEQ multiplex PCR; TCRdb has only the in-frame clones, and not every one. The top ten hold around 0.011% of the sample, which has around 260,000 clones, roughly 25% seen once. Material: naive CD4+ T cells from blood. These receptors were obtained from a woman in her thirties with type 1 diabetes. The CDR3 runs from the conserved cysteine through the conserved F or W. The D gene is left open where the match is weak. Size is omitted from some rows. Given values are once, few, many or a class for expanded clones.

J	D	V	size	CDR3	DNA
TRBJ2-3	TRBD1	TRBV5-1	-	CASSLTTGADTQYF	TGCGCCAGCAGCCTCACGACAGGGGCAGATACGCAGTATTTT
TRBJ2-1	-	TRBV5-4	-	CASSVYNEQFF	TGTGCCAGCAGCGTATATAATGAGCAGTTCTTC
TRBJ1-3	-	TRBV30	few	CAWLSPAAYLSGNTIYF	TGTGCCTGGCTCTCCCCCGCTGCCTACCTCTCTGGAAACACCATATATTTT
TRBJ2-1	TRBD2	TRBV29-1	few	CSADGGSSYNEQFF	TGCAGCGCCGACGGGGGGAGCTCCTACAATGAGCAGTTCTTC
TRBJ2-7	-	TRBV1	-	CTSSQGQGHSYEQYF	TGCACCAGCAGCCAAGGACAGGGGCACTCCTACGAGCAGTACTTC
TRBJ1-2	-	TRBV7-8	few	CASSLASGNYGYTF	TGTGCCAGCAGCTTAGCGTCAGGGAACTATGGCTACACCTTC
TRBJ2-3	TRBD2	TRBV7-2	few	CASSSLAGASDTQYF	TGTGCCAGCAGCTCCTTAGCGGGAGCTTCAGATACGCAGTATTTT
TRBJ1-1	TRBD1	TRBV6-5	-	CASSLDRGGTEAFF	TGTGCCAGCAGTTTGGACAGGGGGGGCACTGAAGCTTTCTTT
TRBJ1-1	TRBD1	TRBV5-6	-	CASSLGLGQFGFF	TGTGCCAGCAGCTTGGGATTGGGACAGTTCGGATTCTTT
TRBJ2-3	TRBD1	TRBV30	-	CAWRGQGRGTDTQYF	TGTGCCTGGAGGGGACAGGGGCGGGGCACAGATACGCAGTATTTT
TRBJ2-7	-	TRBV7-9	few	CASNQGVGHEQYF	TGTGCCAGCAACCAAGGGGTAGGCCACGAGCAGTACTTC
TRBJ2-3	-	TRBV29-1	-	CSGRRASSTDTQYF	TGCAGCGGGAGGAGGGCCTCTAGCACAGATACGCAGTATTTT
TRBJ2-3	TRBD2	TRBV30	once	CAWSPGLAGVWADTQYF	TGTGCCTGGAGCCCGGGACTAGCGGGGGTTTGGGCAGATACGCAGTATTTT
TRBJ2-7	TRBD2	TRBV7-2	-	CASSLTSGAYEQYF	TGTGCCAGCAGCTTGACTAGCGGGGCCTACGAGCAGTACTTC
TRBJ2-4	-	TRBV7-9	few	CASRDSSRWVNQYF	TGTGCCAGCAGGGACTCGAGTCGGTGGGTGAATCAGTACTTC
TRBJ2-3	TRBD2	TRBV5-1	-	CASSSGLGGDTQYF	TGCGCCAGCAGCTCGGGACTAGGAGGAGATACGCAGTATTTT
TRBJ2-5	-	TRBV30	-	CAWSLTRWETQYF	TGTGCCTGGAGTTTGACTCGGTGGGAGACCCAGTACTTC
TRBJ1-2	TRBD1	TRBV5-1	-	CASSLSGQGSSNYGYTF	TGCGCCAGCAGCTTATCGGGACAGGGGTCTTCCAACTATGGCTACACCTTC
TRBJ1-4	TRBD1	TRBV5-1	few	CASSRGQPGEKLFF	TGCGCCAGCAGCCGGGGACAGCCCGGTGAAAAACTGTTTTTT
TRBJ1-2	TRBD1	TRBV18	-	CASSYNQGANYGYTF	TGTGCCAGCTCGTACAACCAGGGGGCGAACTATGGCTACACCTTC
TRBJ2-7	-	TRBV6-5	-	CASSSRGYYEQYF	TGTGCCAGCAGTTCTCGGGGATACTACGAGCAGTACTTC
TRBJ2-7	TRBD2	TRBV7-8	-	CASTSQSGGRGYEQYF	TGTGCCAGCACCTCCCAGTCGGGCGGGAGAGGATACGAGCAGTACTTC
TRBJ2-6	TRBD1	TRBV29-1	-	CSVAAGTASGANVLTF	TGCAGCGTTGCGGCAGGGACAGCCTCTGGGGCCAACGTCCTGACTTTC
TRBJ1-1	TRBD1	TRBV29-1	few	CSVEKTGRAEAFF	TGCAGCGTAGAGAAGACAGGGCGGGCTGAAGCTTTCTTT
TRBJ2-1	-	TRBV9	-	CASSADSSYNEQFF	TGTGCCAGCAGTGCGGACAGCTCCTACAATGAGCAGTTCTTC
TRBJ2-7	TRBD2	TRBV4-1	-	CASSQRGGRTYEQYF	TGCGCCAGCAGCCAACGGGGCGGGAGGACCTACGAGCAGTACTTC
TRBJ2-1	TRBD1	TRBV28	few	CASSLGQGVNEQFF	TGTGCCAGCAGTTTAGGACAGGGGGTGAATGAGCAGTTCTTC
TRBJ1-2	-	TRBV29-1	few	CSVVRDGGYTF	TGCAGTGTGGTCAGGGATGGAGGCTACACCTTC
TRBJ1-1	-	TRBV27	few	CASSLGRGPLMNTEAFF	TGTGCCAGCAGTTTGGGTAGGGGCCCACTCATGAACACTGAAGCTTTCTTT
TRBJ1-2	TRBD1	TRBV9	-	CASSVRTGWAYGYTF	TGTGCCAGCAGCGTCAGGACAGGGTGGGCCTATGGCTACACCTTC
TRBJ1-1	-	TRBV14	few	CASSRNRVTEAFF	TGTGCCAGCAGCCGAAACAGGGTCACTGAAGCTTTCTTT
TRBJ1-1	TRBD1	TRBV6-6	-	CASSLTGEGTEAFF	TGTGCCAGCAGTTTGACAGGGGAGGGCACTGAAGCTTTCTTT
TRBJ2-7	TRBD1	TRBV14	few	CASSPRTGYGAYEQYF	TGTGCCAGCAGCCCACGGACAGGGTATGGGGCCTACGAGCAGTACTTC
TRBJ2-6	TRBD1	TRBV19	few	CASSILGQGTSGANVLTF	TGTGCCAGTAGTATATTGGGACAGGGGACCTCTGGGGCCAACGTCCTGACTTTC
TRBJ1-1	-	TRBV5-8	few	CASSLEVPGEGTEAFF	TGTGCCAGCAGCTTGGAAGTCCCAGGGGAGGGGACTGAAGCTTTCTTT
TRBJ2-1	TRBD1	TRBV9	-	CASSPFRTGSYNEQFF	TGTGCCAGCAGCCCGTTCAGGACAGGCAGCTACAATGAGCAGTTCTTC
TRBJ2-7	-	TRBV30	few	CACRREYEQYF	TGTGCCTGTCGACGGGAGTACGAGCAGTACTTC